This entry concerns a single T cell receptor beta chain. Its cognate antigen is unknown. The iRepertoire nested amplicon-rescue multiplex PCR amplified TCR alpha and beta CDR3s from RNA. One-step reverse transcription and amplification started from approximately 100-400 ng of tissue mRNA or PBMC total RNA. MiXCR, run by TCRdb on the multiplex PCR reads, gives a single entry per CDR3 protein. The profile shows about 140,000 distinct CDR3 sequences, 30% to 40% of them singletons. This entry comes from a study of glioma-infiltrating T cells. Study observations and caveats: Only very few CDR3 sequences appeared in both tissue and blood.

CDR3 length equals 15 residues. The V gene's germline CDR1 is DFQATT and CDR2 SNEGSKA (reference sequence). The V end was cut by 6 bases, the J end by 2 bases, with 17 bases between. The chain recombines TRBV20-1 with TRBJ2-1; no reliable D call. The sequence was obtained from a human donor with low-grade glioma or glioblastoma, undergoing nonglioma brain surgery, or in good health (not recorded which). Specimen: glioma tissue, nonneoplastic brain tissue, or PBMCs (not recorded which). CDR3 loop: CSAPRAGTTYNEQFF. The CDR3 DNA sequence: TGCAGTGCCCCTCGGGCAGGTACTACCTACAATGAGCAGTTCTTC.